Listed below are T cell receptor beta chains from one sample, sequenced in a study of identical twins. TCRdb re-called the 5' RACE reads with MiXCR, one entry per CDR3 protein. The table has 460,000 or so distinct CDR3 sequences, 12% to 15% seen once. The data also belong to a second study, concerning yellow fever vaccine responses in identical twins.

Source material: CD4+ T cells sorted from blood. These receptors originate from a woman between 18 and 29 years old in good health. The CDR3 runs from the conserved cysteine through the conserved F or W. D genes are given only for firm matches. The listing skips clone size in some rows; elsewhere it reads once, few, many or a size class.

clone_size: .
j_call: TRBJ2-7
d_call: TRBD1
v_call: TRBV27
cdr3_nt: TGTGCCAGCAGTTTGGACAGGGCGAATGAGCAGTACTTC
cdr3_aa: CASSLDRANEQYF

clone_size: many
j_call: TRBJ2-3
d_call: .
v_call: TRBV11-2
cdr3_nt: TGTGCCAGCAGCTTAGGTATTCCGGGCACAGATACGCAGTATTTT
cdr3_aa: CASSLGIPGTDTQYF

clone_size: few
j_call: TRBJ2-3
d_call: .
v_call: TRBV9
cdr3_nt: TGTGCCAGCAGCGTAGGGGTAACTAGCACAGATACGCAGTATTTT
cdr3_aa: CASSVGVTSTDTQYF

clone_size: few
j_call: TRBJ2-4
d_call: .
v_call: TRBV4-3
cdr3_nt: TGCGCCAGCAGCCAAGATATTAGGGGAAGGGACATTCAGTACTTC
cdr3_aa: CASSQDIRGRDIQYF

clone_size: many
j_call: TRBJ2-2
d_call: .
v_call: TRBV6-1
cdr3_nt: TGTGCCAGCAGATCGGGACAAACGAACACCGGGGAGCTGTTTTTT
cdr3_aa: CASRSGQTNTGELFF

clone_size: many
j_call: TRBJ1-1
d_call: TRBD1
v_call: TRBV28
cdr3_nt: TGTGCCAGCAGTAAACAGGGAGGGGGCTGGGAAGCTTTCTTT
cdr3_aa: CASSKQGGGWEAFF

clone_size: .
j_call: TRBJ2-5
d_call: .
v_call: TRBV5-4
cdr3_nt: TGTGCCAGCAGCTCAAAACGGACGGAACAAGAGACCCAGTACTTC
cdr3_aa: CASSSKRTEQETQYF

clone_size: few
j_call: TRBJ2-7
d_call: .
v_call: TRBV7-9
cdr3_nt: TGTGCCAGCGGGGTTAGGAGCTACGAGCAGTACTTC
cdr3_aa: CASGVRSYEQYF

clone_size: .
j_call: TRBJ2-3
d_call: TRBD2
v_call: TRBV12-3/TRBV12-4
cdr3_nt: TGTGCCAGCAGCGTCACTAGCGAGCAAGATACGCAGTATTTT
cdr3_aa: CASSVTSEQDTQYF

clone_size: .
j_call: TRBJ2-5
d_call: .
v_call: TRBV6-1
cdr3_nt: TGTGCCAGCAGTGTCAGGGGTGGGGGGGAGACCCAGTACTTC
cdr3_aa: CASSVRGGGETQYF

clone_size: few
j_call: TRBJ2-5
d_call: .
v_call: TRBV9
cdr3_nt: TGTGCCAGCAGCGTTGCGGACTTCGGATGGGGGGAGACCCAGTACTTC
cdr3_aa: CASSVADFGWGETQYF

clone_size: .
j_call: TRBJ2-7
d_call: .
v_call: TRBV3-1
cdr3_nt: TGTGCCAGCAGCCAACGGGGGGCAGGCGAGCAGTACTTC
cdr3_aa: CASSQRGAGEQYF

clone_size: .
j_call: TRBJ1-6
d_call: TRBD1
v_call: TRBV7-2
cdr3_nt: TGTGCCAGCAGTCATAGACAGGGGCCTAATTCACCCCTCCACTTT
cdr3_aa: CASSHRQGPNSPLHF

clone_size: .
j_call: TRBJ1-6
d_call: .
v_call: TRBV23-1
cdr3_nt: TGCGCCAGCAGTCAATCTGGGCGGCAGGGGACCGGCCCGAATTCACCCCTCCACTTT
cdr3_aa: CASSQSGRQGTGPNSPLHF

clone_size: .
j_call: TRBJ2-1
d_call: TRBD2
v_call: TRBV20-1
cdr3_nt: TGCAGTGCTATCGGGGGGGGTAACCCCTACAATGAGCAGTTCTTC
cdr3_aa: CSAIGGGNPYNEQFF

clone_size: .
j_call: TRBJ2-1
d_call: .
v_call: TRBV6-2/TRBV6-3
cdr3_nt: TGTGCCAGCAGTTACGGCGTGAGGAATGAGCAGTTCTTC
cdr3_aa: CASSYGVRNEQFF

clone_size: .
j_call: TRBJ2-3
d_call: .
v_call: TRBV7-2
cdr3_nt: TGTGCCAGCAGCTTACCTGGATCGCGAGATACGCAGTATTTT
cdr3_aa: CASSLPGSRDTQYF

clone_size: many
j_call: TRBJ2-3
d_call: .
v_call: TRBV12-3/TRBV12-4
cdr3_nt: TGTGCCAGCAGTCGTCTGGCGAAGGAAGATACGCAGTATTTT
cdr3_aa: CASSRLAKEDTQYF

clone_size: .
j_call: TRBJ2-5
d_call: .
v_call: TRBV4-3
cdr3_nt: TGCGCCAGCAGCCAACTCCTCCGTGAGACCCAGTACTTC
cdr3_aa: CASSQLLRETQYF

clone_size: few
j_call: TRBJ2-3
d_call: .
v_call: TRBV15
cdr3_nt: TGTGCCACCAGCAAGGGGCACAGTGGAGGTGAAAATACGCAGTATTTT
cdr3_aa: CATSKGHSGGENTQYF

clone_size: many
j_call: TRBJ1-5
d_call: .
v_call: TRBV6-5
cdr3_nt: TGTGCCAGCAGTTACGGGGGCAATCAGCCCCAGCATTTT
cdr3_aa: CASSYGGNQPQHF

clone_size: .
j_call: TRBJ2-1
d_call: TRBD2
v_call: TRBV6-1
cdr3_nt: TGTGCCAGCAGTGCGACTAGCGGGGGGCTCTACAATGAGCAGTTCTTC
cdr3_aa: CASSATSGGLYNEQFF

clone_size: many
j_call: TRBJ2-7
d_call: .
v_call: TRBV2
cdr3_nt: TGTGCCAGCAGTCTGTACGAGCAGTACTTC
cdr3_aa: CASSLYEQYF

clone_size: few
j_call: TRBJ2-7
d_call: TRBD2
v_call: TRBV5-1
cdr3_nt: TGCGCCAGCAGCCCTACTAGCGGGGGAATCTACGAGCAGTACTTC
cdr3_aa: CASSPTSGGIYEQYF

clone_size: .
j_call: TRBJ1-2
d_call: .
v_call: TRBV19
cdr3_nt: TGTGCCAGTAGTTCCCAACCGGGACACCTCTACACCTTC
cdr3_aa: CASSSQPGHLYTF

clone_size: few
j_call: TRBJ2-5
d_call: TRBD2
v_call: TRBV4-1
cdr3_nt: TGCGCCAGCAGCCAACCGGGAGGGTTCGGGATTAGAGAGACCCAGTACTTC
cdr3_aa: CASSQPGGFGIRETQYF

clone_size: .
j_call: TRBJ2-5
d_call: TRBD2
v_call: TRBV5-5
cdr3_nt: TGTGCCAGCAGCTTATCTACTAGCGGGGGGGCCCGGGAGACCCAGTACTTC
cdr3_aa: CASSLSTSGGARETQYF

clone_size: .
j_call: TRBJ2-1
d_call: .
v_call: TRBV19
cdr3_nt: TGTGCCAGTAGAGCGCGGCCCTACAATGAGCAGTTCTTC
cdr3_aa: CASRARPYNEQFF

clone_size: many
j_call: TRBJ1-5
d_call: .
v_call: TRBV24-1
cdr3_nt: TGTGCCACCAGTGTAGGATATAGCAATCAGCCCCAGCATTTT
cdr3_aa: CATSVGYSNQPQHF

clone_size: many
j_call: TRBJ2-7
d_call: TRBD1
v_call: TRBV2
cdr3_nt: TGTGCCAGCAGAAAGACAGGGAGCTCCTACGAGCAGTACTTC
cdr3_aa: CASRKTGSSYEQYF

clone_size: few
j_call: TRBJ2-1
d_call: TRBD2
v_call: TRBV5-5
cdr3_nt: TGTGCCAGCAGCTTGTTTGTCCTAGCGGGAGGACTCTACAATGAGCAGTTCTTC
cdr3_aa: CASSLFVLAGGLYNEQFF

clone_size: .
j_call: TRBJ2-1
d_call: .
v_call: TRBV3-1
cdr3_nt: TGTGCCAGCAGCCCGACGGTTGGGAATGAGCAGTTCTTC
cdr3_aa: CASSPTVGNEQFF

clone_size: many
j_call: TRBJ2-3
d_call: TRBD1
v_call: TRBV28
cdr3_nt: TGTGCCAGCAGTATACAAGGACAGGGACTGACAGATACGCAGTATTTT
cdr3_aa: CASSIQGQGLTDTQYF